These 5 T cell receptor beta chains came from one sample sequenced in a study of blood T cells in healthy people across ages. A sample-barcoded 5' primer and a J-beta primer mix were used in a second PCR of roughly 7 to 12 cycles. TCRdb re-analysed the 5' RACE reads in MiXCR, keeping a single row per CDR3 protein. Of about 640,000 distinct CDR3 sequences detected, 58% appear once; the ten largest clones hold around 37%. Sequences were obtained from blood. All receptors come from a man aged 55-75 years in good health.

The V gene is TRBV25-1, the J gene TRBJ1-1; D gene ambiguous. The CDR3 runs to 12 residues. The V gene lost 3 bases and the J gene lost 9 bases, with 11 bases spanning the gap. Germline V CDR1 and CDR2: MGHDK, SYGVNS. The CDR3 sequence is CASSDRRSKAFF. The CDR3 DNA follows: TGTGCCAGCAGTGATCGTCGAAGTAAAGCTTTCTTT.

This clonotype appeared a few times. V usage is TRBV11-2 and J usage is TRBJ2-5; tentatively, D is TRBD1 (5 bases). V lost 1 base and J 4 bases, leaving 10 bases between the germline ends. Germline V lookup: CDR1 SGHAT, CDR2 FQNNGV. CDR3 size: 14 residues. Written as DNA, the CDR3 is TGTGCCAGCAGCTTAGTCCAGGGTGGAGAGACCCAGTACTTC. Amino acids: CASSLVQGGETQYF. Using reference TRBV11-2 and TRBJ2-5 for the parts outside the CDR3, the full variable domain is EAGVAQSPRYKIIEKRQSVAFWCNPISGHATLYWYQQILGQGPKLLIQFQNNGVVDDSQLPKDRFSAERLKGVDSTLKIQPAKLEDSAVYLCASSLVQGGETQYFGPGTRLLVL.

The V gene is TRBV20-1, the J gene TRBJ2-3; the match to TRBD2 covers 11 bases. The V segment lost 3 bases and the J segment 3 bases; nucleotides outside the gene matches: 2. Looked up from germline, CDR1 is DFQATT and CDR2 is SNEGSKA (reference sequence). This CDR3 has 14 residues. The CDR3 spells CSASSGGVTDTQYF. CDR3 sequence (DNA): TGCAGTGCTAGTAGCGGGGGGGTGACAGATACGCAGTATTTT.

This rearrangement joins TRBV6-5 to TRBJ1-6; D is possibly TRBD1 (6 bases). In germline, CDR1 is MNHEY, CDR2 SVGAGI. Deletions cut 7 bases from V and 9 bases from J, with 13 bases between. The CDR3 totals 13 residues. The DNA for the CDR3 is TGTGCCAGCATGAGGGGAGGGGGTTCACCCCTCCACTTT. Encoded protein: CASMRGGGSPLHF.

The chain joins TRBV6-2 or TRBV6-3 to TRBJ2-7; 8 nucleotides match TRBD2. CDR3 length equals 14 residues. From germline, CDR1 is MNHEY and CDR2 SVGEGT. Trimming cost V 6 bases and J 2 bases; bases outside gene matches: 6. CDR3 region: CASRPGSGTYEQYF. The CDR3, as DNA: TGTGCCAGCAGACCGGGTAGCGGGACCTACGAGCAGTACTTC.